The clone carrying this T cell receptor beta chain was counted ten times or more. What it binds is unknown. This specimen comes from a study of CD8 T cells in ankylosing spondylitis. Study outcomes and limitations: Reportedly, disease-linked clones are significantly enriched in ankylosing spondylitis patients' matched synovial fluid. Disease-linked clones proved CD8+ and comparatively uncommon in peripheral blood. Seemingly characteristic of ankylosing spondylitis blood was a TCR beta motif consisting of several highly homologous variants. Previously reported in reactive arthritis synovial fluid and blood were some of the motif variants.

The V end lost 2 bases, the J end lost 3 bases, and 8 bases lay between the germline ends. The CDR3 has 13 amino acids. Germline lookup yields CDR1 SGHRS and CDR2 YFSETQ. TCRdb reanalysed the 5' RACE reads using MiXCR and keeps one entry per CDR3 protein. In the table there are 700,000 to 850,000 distinct CDR3 sequences, about 10% of which are singletons. The clonotype was recovered from a male donor with ankylosing spondylitis. Sample: blood, either unsorted or a sorted T cell fraction (not recorded which). The rearrangement links TRBV5-1 to TRBJ2-5; D ambiguous. The CDR3 loop is CASSFGGEETQYF. The CDR3, as DNA: TGCGCCAGCAGCTTTGGCGGAGAAGAGACCCAGTACTTC.